The text below deals with one T cell receptor beta chain. Its antigen is unidentified. From germline, CDR1 is SGHDN and CDR2 FVKESK. V was shortened by 1 base and J by 5 bases, with 5 bases between the two germline ends. The CDR3 has 12 amino acids. This entry comes from a study of cytomegalovirus exposure and HLA in healthy donors. Study context: The 95 to 150 validation repertoires used the same platform as the 550 to 750 first-cohort repertoires, a later analysis reported. Study-wide results and caveats: Rare TCR sequences predominated, though certain public TCRs were found in many donors. Around 160 TCR beta chains were listed as cytomegalovirus-associated.

TCRdb's copy holds only in-frame clones and misses some; the assay was immunoSEQ multiplex PCR. The sample records some 150,000 clones, more than 75% being singletons. The sequenced sample consisted of PBMCs. V is TRBV14 and J is TRBJ2-5; D is uncertain. This TCR was sampled from a man aged 18 to 30 in good health and CMV-seropositive. The CDR3 sequence is CASSQGRETQYF. Here the CDR3 DNA reads TGTGCCAGCAGCCAAGGCAGGGAGACCCAGTACTTC.